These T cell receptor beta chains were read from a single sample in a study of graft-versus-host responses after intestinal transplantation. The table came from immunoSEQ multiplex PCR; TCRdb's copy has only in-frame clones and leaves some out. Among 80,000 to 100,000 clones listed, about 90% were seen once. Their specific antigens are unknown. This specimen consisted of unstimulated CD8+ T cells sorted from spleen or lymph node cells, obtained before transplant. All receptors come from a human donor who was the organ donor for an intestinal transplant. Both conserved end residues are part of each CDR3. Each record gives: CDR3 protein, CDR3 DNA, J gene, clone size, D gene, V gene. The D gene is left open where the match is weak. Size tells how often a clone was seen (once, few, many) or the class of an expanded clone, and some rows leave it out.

cdr3_aa: CASGLGLAGGEQYF; cdr3_nt: TGTGCTAGTGGTTTGGGTCTAGCGGGAGGGGAGCAGTACTTC; j_call: TRBJ2-7; clone_size: .; d_call: TRBD2; v_call: TRBV12-5
cdr3_aa: CASSGSTSPSYNEQFF; cdr3_nt: TGTGCCAGCAGCGGATCGACTAGCCCGAGCTACAATGAGCAGTTCTTC; j_call: TRBJ2-1; clone_size: .; d_call: TRBD2; v_call: TRBV9
cdr3_aa: CASSFHELGYEQYF; cdr3_nt: TGTGCCAGCAGCTTTCACGAGCTCGGCTACGAGCAGTACTTC; j_call: TRBJ2-7; clone_size: .; d_call: .; v_call: TRBV7-9
cdr3_aa: CASRGTGQPYEQYF; cdr3_nt: TGTGCCAGCAGAGGGACAGGTCAACCCTACGAGCAGTACTTC; j_call: TRBJ2-7; clone_size: .; d_call: TRBD1; v_call: TRBV6-1
cdr3_aa: CAPRGLMPNTEAFF; cdr3_nt: TGTGCCCCCAGGGGGTTGATGCCGAACACTGAAGCTTTCTTT; j_call: TRBJ1-1; clone_size: .; d_call: TRBD1; v_call: TRBV2
cdr3_aa: CASSVGSRGDNYGYTF; cdr3_nt: TGTGCCAGCAGCGTAGGGTCCCGGGGGGATAACTATGGCTACACCTTC; j_call: TRBJ1-2; clone_size: .; d_call: .; v_call: TRBV9
cdr3_aa: CASSPPTSASYNEQFF; cdr3_nt: TGTGCCAGCAGCCCCCCCACTAGCGCTTCCTACAATGAGCAGTTCTTC; j_call: TRBJ2-1; clone_size: .; d_call: TRBD2; v_call: TRBV11-3
cdr3_aa: CASSKPSSQETQYF; cdr3_nt: TGTGCCAGCAGCAAGCCTAGCAGCCAAGAGACCCAGTACTTC; j_call: TRBJ2-5; clone_size: once; d_call: .; v_call: TRBV13
cdr3_aa: CASSPSVGQIDGYTF; cdr3_nt: TGTGCCAGCAGTCCATCGGTAGGACAGATCGATGGCTACACCTTC; j_call: TRBJ1-2; clone_size: .; d_call: .; v_call: TRBV2
cdr3_aa: CASSLRGDSYNEQFF; cdr3_nt: TGTGCCAGCAGCTTGCGGGGGGACTCCTACAATGAGCAGTTCTTC; j_call: TRBJ2-1; clone_size: .; d_call: TRBD2; v_call: TRBV5-5
cdr3_aa: CASSDTGGSSYEQYF; cdr3_nt: TGTGCCAGCAGCGATACAGGGGGTAGCTCCTACGAGCAGTACTTC; j_call: TRBJ2-7; clone_size: .; d_call: TRBD1; v_call: TRBV11-2
cdr3_aa: CASSKGQGGYTF; cdr3_nt: TGTGCCAGCAGCAAAGGACAGGGTGGCTACACCTTC; j_call: TRBJ1-2; clone_size: .; d_call: .; v_call: TRBV21-1
cdr3_aa: CASNPGYEQYF; cdr3_nt: TGCGCCAGCAACCCAGGGTACGAGCAGTACTTC; j_call: TRBJ2-7; clone_size: .; d_call: .; v_call: TRBV10-1
cdr3_aa: CASSLKMRGRVNNSPLHF; cdr3_nt: TGTGCCAGCAGCTTAAAAATGCGTGGCAGGGTAAACAATTCACCCCTCCACTTT; j_call: TRBJ1-6; clone_size: .; d_call: .; v_call: TRBV7-3
cdr3_aa: CSAAKDREYYGYTF; cdr3_nt: TGCAGCGCCGCGAAGGACAGGGAATATTATGGCTACACCTTC; j_call: TRBJ1-2; clone_size: few; d_call: TRBD1; v_call: TRBV29-1
cdr3_aa: CASSSPGQGTEAFF; cdr3_nt: TGTGCCAGCAGCTCCCCTGGGCAGGGTACTGAAGCTTTCTTT; j_call: TRBJ1-1; clone_size: .; d_call: .; v_call: TRBV11-3
cdr3_aa: CASKQSGGVERGYTF; cdr3_nt: TGTGCCAGCAAACAGTCGGGGGGAGTGGAGCGTGGCTACACCTTC; j_call: TRBJ1-2; clone_size: once; d_call: .; v_call: TRBV27
cdr3_aa: CASSPWYSPSYEQYF; cdr3_nt: TGTGCCAGCAGCCCGTGGTATAGCCCGTCCTACGAGCAGTACTTC; j_call: TRBJ2-7; clone_size: .; d_call: .; v_call: TRBV7-9
cdr3_aa: CASSKPRMNTEAFF; cdr3_nt: TGTGCCAGCAGCAAACCGAGGATGAACACTGAAGCTTTCTTT; j_call: TRBJ1-1; clone_size: .; d_call: .; v_call: TRBV21-1
cdr3_aa: CASSYSSGGAIDTQYF; cdr3_nt: TGTGCCAGCAGTTACAGTAGCGGGGGGGCCATAGATACGCAGTATTTT; j_call: TRBJ2-3; clone_size: .; d_call: TRBD2; v_call: TRBV6-5
cdr3_aa: CSVELGRGVYTQYF; cdr3_nt: TGCAGCGTTGAGCTCGGGCGGGGGGTCTATACGCAGTATTTT; j_call: TRBJ2-3; clone_size: .; d_call: TRBD2; v_call: TRBV29-1
cdr3_aa: CASSLVGQEYNEQFF; cdr3_nt: TGCGCCAGCAGCTTGGTGGGACAGGAGTACAATGAGCAGTTCTTC; j_call: TRBJ2-1; clone_size: .; d_call: TRBD1; v_call: TRBV5-1
cdr3_aa: CATGAQPGTDTQYF; cdr3_nt: TGTGCCACCGGGGCCCAACCGGGCACAGATACGCAGTATTTT; j_call: TRBJ2-3; clone_size: .; d_call: .; v_call: TRBV15
cdr3_aa: CASSYKPISGLPQHF; cdr3_nt: TGTGCCAGCAGTTATAAACCTATCTCGGGTCTGCCCCAGCATTTT; j_call: TRBJ1-5; clone_size: .; d_call: .; v_call: TRBV6-5